The present T cell receptor (beta chain) was sequenced within a study of beta chain features in type 1 diabetes. Overall study results and limits: When cDNA is sequenced, cells with high TCR expression could be over-represented. Type 1 diabetes patients had TCRB CDR3s that were shorter (moderately but significantly so) in all four CD4+ subsets.

Worth noting for this clone: Antigen: not known.

As every portion of the isolated RNA was reverse transcribed, the sequencing read expressed TCRB transcripts. The repertoire was sequenced with immunoSEQ multiplex PCR; TCRdb's copy has only in-frame clones and lacks some. The sample has over 650,000 clones; about 14% are singletons. Sequencing was performed on naive CD4+ T cells from blood. This sequence originates from a man between 18 and 29 years old with type 1 diabetes.

CDR3 sequence reads: CASSVGAGDGTDTQYF. The CDR3 DNA is TGTGCCAGCAGCGTAGGGGCGGGGGACGGCACAGATACGCAGTATTTT. This chain links TRBV9 with TRBJ2-3; TRBD2 agrees at 7 bases. This CDR3 has 16 amino acids. V lost 0 bases, J lost 1 base, and 5 bases stayed unmatched. The germline V gene encodes CDR1 SGDLS and CDR2 YYNGEE.